This TCR beta chain originates from a study of beta chain features in type 1 diabetes. The whole isolated RNA underwent reverse transcription, so sequencing captured expressed TCRB transcripts. Sequencing was performed with immunoSEQ multiplex PCR; in TCRdb, only in-frame clones are kept and a portion is missing. Of about 410,000 clones in the sample, about 14% are singletons; the top ten hold 0.035% to 0.045%. Comments on this clone: Its antigen is not identified.

The V gene lost 2 bases and the J gene lost 6 bases, with 12 bases spanning the gap. This CDR3 region has 14 residues. Germline CDR1 reads KGHSH; CDR2 reads LQKENI. Notes on the study in general: Unsettled here was the matter of whether HLA type influences TCRB rearrangement.

The V gene is TRBV18, the J gene TRBJ2-3, with a weak D call TRBD1 (6 bases). Sequencing used naive CD4+ T cells from blood. The TCR originated in a young man in good health. This CDR3 is CASSPEYRDDTQYF. The CDR3 nucleotides read TGTGCCAGCTCACCAGAGTACAGGGATGATACGCAGTATTTT.